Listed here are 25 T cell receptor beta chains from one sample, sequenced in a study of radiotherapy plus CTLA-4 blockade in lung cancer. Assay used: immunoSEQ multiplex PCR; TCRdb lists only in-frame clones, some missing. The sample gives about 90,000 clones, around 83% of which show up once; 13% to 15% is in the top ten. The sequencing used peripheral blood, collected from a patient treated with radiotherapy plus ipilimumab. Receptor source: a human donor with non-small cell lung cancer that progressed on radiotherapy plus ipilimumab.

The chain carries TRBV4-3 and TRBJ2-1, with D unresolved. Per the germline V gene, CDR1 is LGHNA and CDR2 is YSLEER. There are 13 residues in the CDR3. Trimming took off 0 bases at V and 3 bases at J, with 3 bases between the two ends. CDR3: CASSQEFYNEQFF. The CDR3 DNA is TGCGCCAGCAGCCAAGAATTCTACAATGAGCAGTTCTTC.

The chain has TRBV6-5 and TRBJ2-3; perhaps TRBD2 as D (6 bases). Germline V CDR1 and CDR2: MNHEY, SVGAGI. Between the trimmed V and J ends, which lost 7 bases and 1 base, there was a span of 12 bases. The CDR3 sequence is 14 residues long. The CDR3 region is CASKEGLGTDTQYF. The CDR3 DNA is TGTGCCAGCAAGGAGGGATTAGGCACAGATACGCAGTATTTT.

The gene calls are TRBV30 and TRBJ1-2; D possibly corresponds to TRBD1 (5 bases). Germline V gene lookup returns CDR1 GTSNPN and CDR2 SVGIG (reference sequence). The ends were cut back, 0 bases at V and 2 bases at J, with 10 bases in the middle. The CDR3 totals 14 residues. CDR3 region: CAWSVPAGNYGYTF. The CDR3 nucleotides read TGTGCCTGGAGTGTACCGGCAGGGAACTATGGCTACACCTTC.

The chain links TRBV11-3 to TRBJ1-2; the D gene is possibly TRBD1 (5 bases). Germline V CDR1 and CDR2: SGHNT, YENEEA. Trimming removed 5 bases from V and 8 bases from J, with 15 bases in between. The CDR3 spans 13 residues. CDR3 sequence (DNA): TGTGCCAGCAGCCAGACCCGGGACCTAGGCTACACCTTC. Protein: CASSQTRDLGYTF.

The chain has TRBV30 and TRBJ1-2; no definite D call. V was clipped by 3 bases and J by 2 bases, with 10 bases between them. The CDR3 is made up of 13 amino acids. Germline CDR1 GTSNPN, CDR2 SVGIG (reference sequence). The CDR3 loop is CAWSHGRNYGYTF. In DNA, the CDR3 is TGTGCCTGGAGCCACGGAAGAAACTATGGCTACACCTTC.

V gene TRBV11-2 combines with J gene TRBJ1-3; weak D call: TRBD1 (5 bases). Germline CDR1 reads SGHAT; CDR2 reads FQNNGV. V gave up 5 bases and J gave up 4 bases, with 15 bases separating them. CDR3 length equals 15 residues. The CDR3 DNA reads TGTGCCAGCAGCATAACGGGGCTGGGGGGAAACACCATATATTTT. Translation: CASSITGLGGNTIYF.

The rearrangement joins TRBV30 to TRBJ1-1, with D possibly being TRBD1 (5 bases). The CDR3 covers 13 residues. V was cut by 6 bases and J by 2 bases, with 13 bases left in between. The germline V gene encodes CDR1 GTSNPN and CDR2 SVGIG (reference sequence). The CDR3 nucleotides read TGTGCCTGCTTACGGGGGGGAAACACTGAAGCTTTCTTT. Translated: CACLRGGNTEAFF.

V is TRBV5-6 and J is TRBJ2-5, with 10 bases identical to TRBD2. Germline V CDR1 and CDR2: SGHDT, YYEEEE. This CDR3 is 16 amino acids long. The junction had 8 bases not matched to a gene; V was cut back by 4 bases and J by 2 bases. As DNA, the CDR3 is TGTGCCAGCAGCGCTTTAGCGGGAGGTCTACAAGAGACCCAGTACTTC. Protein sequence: CASSALAGGLQETQYF.

The CDR3 reads CASSQGQGLGQETQYF. The CDR3 DNA is TGTGCCAGCAGCCAGGGACAGGGGCTGGGTCAAGAGACCCAGTACTTC. This rearrangement joins TRBV14 to TRBJ2-5, with 10 bases matching TRBD1. Unmatched junction bases numbered 6, after V lost 3 bases and J lost 2 bases. The CDR3 sequence is 16 residues long. The germline CDR1 and CDR2 sequences are SGHDN and FVKESK.

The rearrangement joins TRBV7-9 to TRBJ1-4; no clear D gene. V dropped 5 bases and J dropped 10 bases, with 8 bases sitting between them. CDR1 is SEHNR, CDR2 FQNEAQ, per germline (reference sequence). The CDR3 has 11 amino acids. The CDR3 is CASSPAGKLFF. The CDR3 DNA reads TGTGCCAGCAGCCCCGCCGGAAAACTGTTTTTT.

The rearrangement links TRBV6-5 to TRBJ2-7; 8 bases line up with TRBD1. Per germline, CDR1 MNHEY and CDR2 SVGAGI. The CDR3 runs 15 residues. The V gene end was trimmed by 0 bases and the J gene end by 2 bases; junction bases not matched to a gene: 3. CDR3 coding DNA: TGTGCCAGCAGTTACTCCGCGGACAGGGCCTACGAGCAGTACTTC. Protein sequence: CASSYSADRAYEQYF.

The CDR3: CASSEVGDTQYF. For the CDR3, the DNA is TGTGCCAGCAGTGAAGTCGGAGATACGCAGTATTTT. This chain uses TRBV2 with TRBJ2-3; D gene ambiguous. This CDR3 is 12 amino acids long. CDR1 is SNHLY, CDR2 FYNNEI, per germline. The germline V and J ends were trimmed by 1 base and 5 bases, with 4 bases remaining between them.

CDR3 in DNA: TGTGCCAGCAGCTTACTCCGGAACTATGGCTACACCTTC. This encodes CASSLLRNYGYTF. V is TRBV11-2 and J is TRBJ1-2; D remains unclear. V was trimmed by 2 bases and J by 2 bases, leaving 6 bases between them. This CDR3 has 13 amino acids. From germline, CDR1 is SGHAT and CDR2 FQNNGV.

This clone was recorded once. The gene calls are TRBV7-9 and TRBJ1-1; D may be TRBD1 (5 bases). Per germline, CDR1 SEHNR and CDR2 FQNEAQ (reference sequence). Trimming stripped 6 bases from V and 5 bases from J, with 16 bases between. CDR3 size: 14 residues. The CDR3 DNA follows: TGTGCCAGCAGAAATCAGGGAGTCTTTACTGAAGCTTTCTTT. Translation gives CASRNQGVFTEAFF.

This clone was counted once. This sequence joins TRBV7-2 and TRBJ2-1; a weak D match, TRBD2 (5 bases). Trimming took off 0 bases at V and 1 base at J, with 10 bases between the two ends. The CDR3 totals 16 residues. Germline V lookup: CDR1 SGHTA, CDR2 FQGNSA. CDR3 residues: CASSLALRGSYNEQFF. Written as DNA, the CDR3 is TGTGCCAGCAGCTTAGCGCTCCGGGGTTCCTACAATGAGCAGTTCTTC.

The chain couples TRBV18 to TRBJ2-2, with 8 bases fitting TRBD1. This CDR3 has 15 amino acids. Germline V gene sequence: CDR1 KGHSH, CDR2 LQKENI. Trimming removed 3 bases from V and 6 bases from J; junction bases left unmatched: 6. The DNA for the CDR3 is TGTGCCAGCTCACCCCAGGGGGCTAAGGCCGGGGAGCTGTTTTTT. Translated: CASSPQGAKAGELFF.

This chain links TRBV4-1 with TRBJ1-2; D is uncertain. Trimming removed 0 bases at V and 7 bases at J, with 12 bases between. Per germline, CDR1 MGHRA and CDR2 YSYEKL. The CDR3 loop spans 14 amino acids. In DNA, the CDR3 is TGCGCCAGCAGCCAAGAGTATTACACCCTTGGCTACACCTTC. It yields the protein CASSQEYYTLGYTF.

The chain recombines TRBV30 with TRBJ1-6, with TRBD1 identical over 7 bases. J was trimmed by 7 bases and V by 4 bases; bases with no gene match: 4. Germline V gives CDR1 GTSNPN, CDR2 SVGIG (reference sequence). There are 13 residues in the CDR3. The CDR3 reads CAWTETGNSPLHF. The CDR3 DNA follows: TGTGCCTGGACGGAGACAGGGAATTCACCCCTCCACTTT.

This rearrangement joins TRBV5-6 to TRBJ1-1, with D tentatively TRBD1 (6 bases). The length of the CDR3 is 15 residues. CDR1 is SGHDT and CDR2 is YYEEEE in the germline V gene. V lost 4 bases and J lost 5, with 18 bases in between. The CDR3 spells CASSPGALVRTEAFF. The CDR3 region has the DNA TGTGCCAGCAGCCCAGGGGCCTTGGTAAGAACTGAAGCTTTCTTT.

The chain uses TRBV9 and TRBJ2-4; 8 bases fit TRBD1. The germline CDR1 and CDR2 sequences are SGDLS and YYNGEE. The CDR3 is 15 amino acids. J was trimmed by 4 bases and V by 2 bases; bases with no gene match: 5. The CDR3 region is CASSVDREIKNIQYF. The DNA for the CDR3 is TGTGCCAGCAGCGTGGACAGGGAAATTAAAAACATTCAGTACTTC. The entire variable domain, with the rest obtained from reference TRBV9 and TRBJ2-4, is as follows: DSGVTQTPKHLITATGQRVTLRCSPRSGDLSVYWYQQSLDQGLQFLIQYYNGEERAKGNILERFSAQQFPDLHSELNLSSLELGDSALYFCASSVDREIKNIQYFGAGTRLSVL.

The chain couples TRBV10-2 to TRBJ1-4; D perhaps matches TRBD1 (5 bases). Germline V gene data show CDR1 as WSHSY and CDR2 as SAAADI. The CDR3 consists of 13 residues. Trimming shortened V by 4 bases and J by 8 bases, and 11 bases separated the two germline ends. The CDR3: CASSVRGKEKLFF. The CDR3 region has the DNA TGCGCCAGCAGTGTAAGGGGCAAGGAAAAACTGTTTTTT.

The CDR3 coding sequence is TGCGCCAGCAGACTGGGGACAGCTAAAGAGACCCAGTACTTC. As protein: CASRLGTAKETQYF. The chain has TRBV5-1 and TRBJ2-5; 7 bases line up with TRBD1. Germline V gives CDR1 SGHRS, CDR2 YFSETQ. CDR3 size: 14 residues. V lost 5 bases, J lost 3 bases, and 7 bases stayed unmatched.

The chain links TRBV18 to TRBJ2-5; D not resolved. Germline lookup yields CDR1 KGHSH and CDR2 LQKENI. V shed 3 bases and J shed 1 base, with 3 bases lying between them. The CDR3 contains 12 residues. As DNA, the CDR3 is TGTGCCAGCTCACCTACCCAAGAGACCCAGTACTTC. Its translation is CASSPTQETQYF. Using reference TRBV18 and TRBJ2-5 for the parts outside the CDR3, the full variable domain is NAGVMQNPRHLVRRRGQEARLRCSPMKGHSHVYWYRQLPEEGLKFMVYLQKENIIDESGMPKERFSAEFPKEGPSILRIQQVVRGDSAAYFCASSPTQETQYFGPGTRLLVL.

As DNA, the CDR3 is TGTGCCAGCAGTTTAGGGTCTAGCGGGGGGTACGAGCAGTACTTC. It specifies CASSLGSSGGYEQYF. The chain employs TRBV28 and TRBJ2-7, with 11 bases that match TRBD2. Germline-derived CDR1 and CDR2 are MDHEN and SYDVKM. The junction had 4 bases not matched to a gene; V was cut back by 2 bases and J by 4 bases. The CDR3 sequence is 15 residues long.

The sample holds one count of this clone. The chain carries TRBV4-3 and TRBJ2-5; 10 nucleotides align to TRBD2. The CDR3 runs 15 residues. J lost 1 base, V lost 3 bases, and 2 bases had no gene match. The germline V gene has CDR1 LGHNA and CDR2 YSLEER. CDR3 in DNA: TGCGCCAGCAGCCAGGCTAGCGGGAGCCAAGAGACCCAGTACTTC. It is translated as CASSQASGSQETQYF.